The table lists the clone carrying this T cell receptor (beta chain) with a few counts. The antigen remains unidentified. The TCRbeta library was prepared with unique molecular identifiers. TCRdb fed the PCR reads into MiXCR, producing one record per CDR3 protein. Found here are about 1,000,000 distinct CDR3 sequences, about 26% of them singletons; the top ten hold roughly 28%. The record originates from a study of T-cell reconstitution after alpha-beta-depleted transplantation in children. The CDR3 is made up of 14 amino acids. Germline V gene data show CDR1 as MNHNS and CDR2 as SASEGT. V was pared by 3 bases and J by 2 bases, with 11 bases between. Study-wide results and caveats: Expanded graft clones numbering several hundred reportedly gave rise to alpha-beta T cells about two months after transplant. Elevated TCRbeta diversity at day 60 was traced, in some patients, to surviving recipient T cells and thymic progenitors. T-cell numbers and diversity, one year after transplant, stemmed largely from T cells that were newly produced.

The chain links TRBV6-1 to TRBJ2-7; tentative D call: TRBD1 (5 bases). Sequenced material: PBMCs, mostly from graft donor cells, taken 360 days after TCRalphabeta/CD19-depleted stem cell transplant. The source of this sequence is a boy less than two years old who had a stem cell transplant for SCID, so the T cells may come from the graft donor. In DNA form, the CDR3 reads TGTGCCAGCAGTGACTTGGGGCCCGCCTACGAGCAGTACTTC. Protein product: CASSDLGPAYEQYF.